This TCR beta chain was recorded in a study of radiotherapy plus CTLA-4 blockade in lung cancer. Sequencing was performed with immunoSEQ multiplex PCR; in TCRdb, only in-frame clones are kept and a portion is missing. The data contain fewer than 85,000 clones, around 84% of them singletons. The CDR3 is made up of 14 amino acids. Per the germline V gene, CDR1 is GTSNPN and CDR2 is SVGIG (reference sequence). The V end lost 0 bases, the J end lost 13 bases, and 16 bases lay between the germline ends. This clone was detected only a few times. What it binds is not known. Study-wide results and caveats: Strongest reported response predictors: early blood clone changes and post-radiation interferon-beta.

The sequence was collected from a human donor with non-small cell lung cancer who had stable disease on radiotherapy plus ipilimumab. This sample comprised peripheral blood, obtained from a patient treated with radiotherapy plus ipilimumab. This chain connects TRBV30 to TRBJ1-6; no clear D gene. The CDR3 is CAWSVRASSLPLHF. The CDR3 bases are TGTGCCTGGAGTGTAAGGGCCAGCTCCCTCCCCCTCCACTTT.